This TCR beta chain was documented in a study of T cell repertoires in cytomegalovirus infection. TCRdb fed the reads into MiXCR, producing one record per CDR3 protein. Of fewer than 550,000 distinct CDR3 sequences listed, approximately 33% are singletons. The CDR3 length is 15 residues. Germline values: CDR1 SGHNT, CDR2 YYREEE (reference sequence). The V gene end was trimmed by 3 bases and the J gene end by 2 bases; junction bases not matched to a gene: 7. Material for sequencing was PBMCs. This clonotype was obtained from a human donor in good health (CMV status not recorded). Some clones in this sample may be carry-over from other donors' samples. The rearrangement uses TRBV5-4 and TRBJ1-2; the match to TRBD1 covers 7 bases. The CDR3 DNA follows: TGTGCCAGCAGCTCATGGACAGGCGAAAACTATGGCTACACCTTC. Residues: CASSSWTGENYGYTF.